This TCR beta chain is drawn from a study of blood T cell repertoires in COVID-19 (dated by TCRdb to 2020 to 2022). Study-level background: The collaborator samples originated in the United States, Italy and Spain and spanned the acute and convalescent phases of COVID-19. The prospective study material was composed of cDNA or gDNA derived from T cells, B-cell-depleted T cells, or PBMCs. Subjects who had been exposed to COVID-19, were actively infected with it, or had recovered from it provided the deeply sampled blood TCRbeta repertoires that made up the dataset. A freely available public database, intended as a resource for researchers studying the immune response to SARS-CoV-2, is where the repertoires were released. The samples were drawn from two sources: the first 160 participants of the ongoing ImmuneRACE study, and some 1,300 subjects contributed by 6 global collaborators. Nearly every sample came with metadata listing a de-identified subject ID, COVID-19 status, age in years and sex. Where available, HLA class I and class II types were obtained from metadata supplied by the sample provider rather than from assay-based typing.

A second Seattle source provided samples from volunteer blood donors who had recovered from COVID-19. Collaborating institutions collected whole blood in K2EDTA tubes following their own protocols. For TCRbeta analysis, collaborator samples were shipped as frozen whole blood, as isolated PBMCs, or as DNA extracted from either sample type. TCRbeta CDR3 regions were amplified from genomic DNA by means of the immunoSEQ Assay, a bias-controlled multiplex PCR. The original methods were these. Nucleated cell counts per sample were estimated from amplification of reference gene primers within the assay. To quantify the absolute abundance of each unique TCRbeta CDR3 rearrangement, sequence reads were collapsed and filtered. For each sample, productive Simpson clonality was calculated by taking the square root of Simpson's diversity index across productive rearrangements. As stored in TCRdb, this immuneACCESS dataset retains in-frame rearrangements with V and J assigned. A fraction of the clones does not appear; measured against another copy, unresolved V genes explain less than half of the discrepancy, and the remainder lacks a known reason. V, J and clone size are those of that table, while D and trimming were read from the DNA. Recorded for this sample are 250,000 to 300,000 clones; about 90% of them occurred a single time. Jointly, the top ten make up about 2.2% of the sample.

Concerning this clone: The antigen it recognizes is unknown. The record has no base qualities; no much larger clone is one base away.

V is pruned by 4 bases and J by 5 bases, leaving 9 bases of the junction without a gene match. There are 16 amino acids in the CDR3, from cysteine to phenylalanine inclusive. Just the 48-base CDR3 DNA is kept, in frame starting at base 1. The germline V gene encodes CDR1 SGHNT and CDR2 YYREEE (reference sequence). Study-wide findings and limitations: The quantity of clinical and demographic metadata differed by source and by participant and was supplied without curation.

The sequence derives from a woman between 45 and 65 years old who had recovered from COVID-19. Sequenced input: peripheral blood. The rearranged chain carries TRBV5-4 and TRBJ2-2, and 9 junction bases match TRBD1. The CDR3: CASSHGGQGETGELFF. In nucleotides, the sequence is TGTGCCAGCAGCCACGGGGGACAGGGCGAGACCGGGGAGCTGTTTTTT.